Each of the 30 T cell receptor beta chains below was sequenced from the same sample in a study of blood T cell repertoires in COVID-19 (TCRdb year 2020). Receptor amplification or capture employed the immunoSEQ multiplex PCR assay. As stored in TCRdb, this immuneACCESS dataset retains in-frame rearrangements with V and J assigned. A fraction of the clones does not appear; measured against another copy, unresolved V genes explain less than half of the discrepancy, and the remainder lacks a known reason. A total of a few hundred thousand clones appear in this sample, nearly 90% of them only once. Approximately 5% of the sample is taken by the ten largest. Sequenced sample: PBMCs or T cells enriched from blood (not recorded which). The source of these receptors is a woman aged 25-40 years who had recovered from COVID-19.

The rearrangement links TRBV9 to TRBJ2-1; weak D call: TRBD2 (6 bases). The germline V gene encodes CDR1 SGDLS and CDR2 YYNGEE. The CDR3 spans 17 residues. V was cut by 3 bases and J by 2 bases, with 18 bases left in between. For the CDR3, the DNA is TGTGCCAGCAGCGAAGGGTGGGAGGTGTTCGCCTACAATGAGCAGTTCTTC. It yields the protein CASSEGWEVFAYNEQFF.

The chain employs TRBV10-3 and TRBJ2-7; tentative D call: TRBD2 (5 bases). Deletions cut 0 bases from V and 3 bases from J, with 12 bases between. There are 15 residues in the CDR3. The germline CDR1 and CDR2 sequences are ENHRY and SYGVKD. CDR3 nucleotides: TGTGCCATCAGTGAGTCGACTCGGGGAAGCTACGAGCAGTACTTC. Translation: CAISESTRGSYEQYF.

V gene TRBV7-3 combines with J gene TRBJ2-2, with 7 bases aligning to TRBD2. Trimming at V came to 8 bases and at J to 0 bases, leaving 3 bases not matched to a gene. Germline CDR1 SGHTA, CDR2 FQGTGA. The CDR3 covers 14 residues. CDR3 in amino acids: CASRLAANTGELFF. The CDR3 DNA is TGTGCCAGCCGGCTAGCGGCGAACACCGGGGAGCTGTTTTTT. The full variable domain, with the rest looked up from reference TRBV7-3 and TRBJ2-2, is GAGVSQTPSNKVTEKGKYVELRCDPISGHTALYWYRQSLGQGPEFLIYFQGTGAADDSGLPNDRFFAVRPEGSVSTLKIQRTERGDSAVYLCASRLAANTGELFFGEGSRLTVL.

The chain couples TRBV4-2 to TRBJ2-1; 7 nucleotides agree with TRBD2. The J segment lost 9 bases and the V segment lost 4 bases, leaving 15 bases of the junction unmatched. Germline values: CDR1 LGHNA, CDR2 YNFKEQ. The CDR3 is made up of 16 amino acids. CDR3: CASSPRRSGAVGEQFF. CDR3 coding DNA: TGTGCCAGCAGCCCTCGGAGGAGCGGGGCGGTAGGTGAGCAGTTCTTC.

This chain uses TRBV15 with TRBJ1-5; 9 bases line up with TRBD1. The CDR3 loop spans 19 amino acids. Losses at the gene ends were 0 bases for V and 1 base for J; bases not matched to a gene: 10. Germline V gives CDR1 LNHNV, CDR2 YYDKDF (reference sequence). The CDR3 bases are TGTGCCACCAGCAGAGATGAACGACAGGGGGAGGGGAGCAATCAGCCCCAGCATTTT. Amino acid sequence: CATSRDERQGEGSNQPQHF.

CDR3 sequence (DNA): TGTGCCAGCAGTGGGGAGGAAAACACCATATATTTT. Protein product: CASSGEENTIYF. This chain links TRBV2 with TRBJ1-3; D is unresolved. The V and J ends lost 4 bases and 6 bases respectively, with 7 bases between them. Germline V gene lookup returns CDR1 SNHLY and CDR2 FYNNEI. The CDR3 contains 12 residues.

V and J are TRBV2 and TRBJ1-2, with 11 bases that match TRBD1. The CDR3 loop spans 15 amino acids. Germline V lookup: CDR1 SNHLY, CDR2 FYNNEI. With V trimmed by 4 bases and J by 2 bases, 3 bases remained unmatched. CDR3 amino acids: CASSVGQGANYGYTF. The CDR3 DNA follows: TGTGCCAGCAGTGTAGGACAGGGGGCAAACTATGGCTACACCTTC.

The genes are TRBV11-2 and TRBJ1-2; 8 bases are a match to TRBD1. The CDR3 consists of 17 residues. Germline loops: CDR1 SGHAT, CDR2 FQNNGV. V lost 0 bases, J lost 7 bases, and 13 bases stayed unmatched. The CDR3 spells CASSLDPKTGVWFGYTF. The CDR3 DNA is TGTGCCAGCAGCTTAGACCCAAAGACAGGGGTATGGTTTGGCTACACCTTC.

The chain is built from TRBV27 and TRBJ1-2, with TRBD1 matching 10 bases. CDR3 size: 15 residues. V dropped 5 bases and J dropped 3; count of bases not matched to a gene: 6. Germline-derived CDR1 and CDR2 are MNHEY and SMNVEV (reference sequence). The CDR3 loop reads CASSGDRGHDYGYTF. DNA of the CDR3: TGTGCCAGCAGTGGAGACAGGGGGCATGACTATGGCTACACCTTC.

The chain recombines TRBV5-4 with TRBJ1-1, with D possibly TRBD1 on 6 matching bases. From germline, CDR1 is SGHNT and CDR2 YYREEE (reference sequence). The CDR3 is 15 residues long. V was trimmed by 0 bases and J by 0 bases, leaving 9 bases between them. The CDR3, as DNA: TGTGCCAGCAGCTTGGTAGGGGGTTTGAACACTGAAGCTTTCTTT. Translated, it gives CASSLVGGLNTEAFF.

This rearrangement joins TRBV9 to TRBJ1-2; D perhaps matches TRBD1 (6 bases). The germline V gene has CDR1 SGDLS and CDR2 YYNGEE. V was pared by 0 bases and J by 4 bases, with 13 bases between. The length of the CDR3 is 15 residues. DNA of the CDR3: TGTGCCAGCAGCGTAGCCAGTGGGGGGGCCTATGGCTACACCTTC. Its translation is CASSVASGGAYGYTF.

The gene calls are TRBV2 and TRBJ1-5; D gene unclear. Germline loops: CDR1 SNHLY, CDR2 FYNNEI. The V gene lost 7 bases and the J gene lost 4 bases, with 11 bases spanning the gap. This CDR3 spans 13 amino acids. The CDR3 loop is CASIWRENQPQHF. The CDR3 bases are TGTGCCAGCATTTGGAGGGAGAATCAGCCCCAGCATTTT.

The chain uses TRBV2 and TRBJ1-4; TRBD1 might be the D (5 bases). Germline values: CDR1 SNHLY, CDR2 FYNNEI. There are 14 residues in the CDR3. V shed 7 bases and J shed 5 bases, with 14 bases lying between them. This CDR3 reads CASKERRGNEKLFF. The CDR3 region has the DNA TGTGCCAGCAAGGAGAGACGGGGGAATGAAAAACTGTTTTTT.

The chain has TRBV30 and TRBJ2-5; TRBD1 matches 8 bases. The CDR3 has 14 residues. Germline V gives CDR1 GTSNPN, CDR2 SVGIG (reference sequence). V lost 0 bases and J lost 5; bases outside the gene matches: 5. CDR3 sequence: CAWSVPPGGETQYF. CDR3 bases: TGTGCCTGGAGTGTACCCCCAGGGGGCGAGACCCAGTACTTC.

Regarding this clone: This CDR3 is also generated by other DNA sequences in the sample. The CDR3 DNA reads as TGTGCCAGCAGCCCAGGGGGCACTGAAGCTTTCTTT. As protein: CASSPGGTEAFF. The chain recombines TRBV7-9 with TRBJ1-1; 7 nucleotides align to TRBD1. Germline V gene sequence: CDR1 SEHNR, CDR2 FQNEAQ (reference sequence). The CDR3 loop spans 12 amino acids. V was pared by 5 bases and J by 4 bases, with 1 base of the junction left unmatched. The full variable domain, with the rest looked up from reference TRBV7-9 and TRBJ1-1, is DTGVSQNPRHKITKRGQNVTFRCDPISEHNRLYWYRQTLGQGPEFLTYFQNEAQLEKSRLLSDRFSAERPKGSFSTLEIQRTEQGDSAMYLCASSPGGTEAFFGQGTRLTVV.

This clone occurred once. The chain joins TRBV7-9 to TRBJ1-5; 9 positions agree with TRBD1. The CDR3 consists of 14 residues. V was pared by 5 bases and J by 1 base, with 0 bases of the junction left unmatched. Germline CDR1 is SEHNR and CDR2 is FQNEAQ (reference sequence). In DNA, the CDR3 is TGTGCCAGCAGCGGACAGGGGAGCAATCAGCCCCAGCATTTT. Protein sequence: CASSGQGSNQPQHF.

The chain uses TRBV6-1 and TRBJ2-7, with 9 bases identical to TRBD2. The J segment lost 3 bases and the V segment lost 0 bases, leaving 6 bases of the junction unmatched. Per germline, CDR1 MNHNS and CDR2 SASEGT. The CDR3 is 16 residues long. The CDR3 protein is CASSEASGGLDYEQYF. The CDR3 region has the DNA TGTGCCAGCAGTGAAGCTAGCGGGGGACTCGACTACGAGCAGTACTTC.

The count of this clone is one. V usage is TRBV19 and J usage is TRBJ2-2; 7 bases line up with TRBD2. The V segment lost 9 bases and the J segment 0 bases; nucleotides outside the gene matches: 4. The CDR3 has 14 residues. Germline V gene sequence: CDR1 LNHDA, CDR2 SQIVND (reference sequence). CDR3 region: CASRGRANTGELFF. The CDR3 DNA reads TGTGCCAGCCGGGGGAGGGCGAACACCGGGGAGCTGTTTTTT.

This clone was detected once. The rearrangement joins TRBV18 to TRBJ1-1; 9 bases are shared with TRBD1. CDR1 and CDR2 (germline): KGHSH, LQKENI. The CDR3 is made up of 15 amino acids. V trimming: 2 bases; J trimming: 2 bases; junction bases outside the gene matches: 3. The chain's CDR3 is CASSPGTGLNTEAFF. The CDR3, as DNA: TGTGCCAGCTCACCAGGGACAGGGCTCAACACTGAAGCTTTCTTT.

The rearrangement links TRBV5-1 to TRBJ2-5, with D uncertain. With 0 bases removed from V and 3 bases from J, the gap between germline ends came to 9 bases. The CDR3 length is 14 residues. Germline-derived CDR1 and CDR2 are SGHRS and YFSETQ. The chain's CDR3 is CASSLAPGEETQYF. The CDR3 coding sequence is TGCGCCAGCAGCTTGGCGCCAGGTGAAGAGACCCAGTACTTC.

J is TRBJ2-3 and V is TRBV7-3; a possible D gene is TRBD2 (6 bases). With 2 bases removed from V and 0 bases from J, the gap between germline ends came to 9 bases. Germline CDR1 and CDR2: SGHTA and FQGTGA. This CDR3 spans 15 amino acids. CDR3 in amino acids: CASSLQSGSTDTQYF. The CDR3 DNA reads as TGTGCCAGCAGCTTACAGAGCGGGAGCACAGATACGCAGTATTTT.

Only a few counts were recorded for this clone. V usage is TRBV4-1 and J usage is TRBJ2-7, with 9 bases identical to TRBD1. This CDR3 region has 15 residues. The germline gives CDR1 MGHRA, CDR2 YSYEKL. Trimming cost V 4 bases and J 1 base; bases outside gene matches: 5. In DNA, the CDR3 is TGCGCCAGCAGCCTCCAGACAGGGGGATCCTACGAGCAGTACTTC. This sequence encodes CASSLQTGGSYEQYF.

The rearrangement joins TRBV6-5 to TRBJ1-4; tentatively, D is TRBD1 (5 bases). This CDR3 spans 14 amino acids. The germline CDR1 and CDR2 sequences are MNHEY and SVGAGI. The germline V and J ends were trimmed by 7 bases and 9 bases, with 18 bases remaining between them. The CDR3 DNA is TGTGCCAGCAATCCACCGGAAGGGGCTCAAAAACTGTTTTTT. This encodes CASNPPEGAQKLFF.

The rearrangement joins TRBV7-3 to TRBJ2-7; possibly TRBD2 for D (5 bases). The CDR3 extends over 13 amino acids. The germline V gene has CDR1 SGHTA and CDR2 FQGTGA. Trimming pared 1 base from V and 5 bases from J, leaving 9 bases between. The CDR3 is CASSLRPGDEQYF. For the CDR3, the DNA is TGTGCCAGCAGCTTAAGGCCCGGGGACGAGCAGTACTTC.

The genes are TRBV27 and TRBJ1-4; no definite D call. The germline V gene encodes CDR1 MNHEY and CDR2 SMNVEV (reference sequence). The CDR3 length is 15 residues. Trimming took off 8 bases at V and 6 bases at J, with 19 bases between the two ends. The CDR3 nucleotides are TGTGCCAGCCGAGCGCGGGCCCTCGGGGATGAAAAACTGTTTTTT. This codes for CASRARALGDEKLFF.

The CDR3 DNA is TGTGCCAGTAGGCGACAGGGGAATCCTGGAAACACCATATATTTT. Residues: CASRRQGNPGNTIYF. V and J are TRBV19 and TRBJ1-3; 8 positions match TRBD1. Losses at the gene ends were 6 bases for V and 2 bases for J; bases not matched to a gene: 6. Germline CDR1 is LNHDA and CDR2 is SQIVND (reference sequence). The CDR3 is 15 amino acids.

Remarks on this clone: The identical CDR3 is also encoded by other nucleotide sequences in the sample. The V gene is TRBV29-1, the J gene TRBJ1-2; 7 nucleotides match TRBD1. Trimming cost V 6 bases and J 3 bases; bases outside gene matches: 4. This CDR3 has 12 residues. The germline CDR1 and CDR2 sequences are SQVTM and ANQGSEA. CDR3 loop: CSVRTGDYGYTF. The CDR3 DNA reads TGCAGCGTCCGCACAGGGGACTATGGCTACACCTTC.

This clone was found once. The CDR3 DNA is TGTGCCAGCAGCCGAGCCCTCTCTGGGGCCAACGTCCTGACTTTC. This codes for CASSRALSGANVLTF. The chain carries TRBV7-3 and TRBJ2-6; D remains unclear. This CDR3 region has 15 residues. Germline V lookup: CDR1 SGHTA, CDR2 FQGTGA. V dropped 5 bases and J dropped 0 bases, with 8 bases sitting between them.

V is TRBV6-6 and J is TRBJ1-3; no firm D call. The CDR3 loop spans 16 amino acids. The ends were cut back, 4 bases at V and 0 bases at J, with 13 bases in the middle. The V gene's germline CDR1 is MNHNY and CDR2 SVGAGI (reference sequence). The CDR3 spells CASSFSGDSSGNTIYF. The CDR3 region has the DNA TGTGCCAGCAGTTTTTCCGGGGATAGCTCTGGAAACACCATATATTTT.

This sequence joins TRBV5-1 and TRBJ2-1, with D uncertain. CDR3 length: 15 residues. Germline loops: CDR1 SGHRS, CDR2 YFSETQ. V was trimmed by 0 bases and J by 2 bases, leaving 9 bases between them. The DNA of the CDR3 is TGCGCCAGCAGCTTGGATGGTAGTACCTACAATGAGCAGTTCTTC. It translates to CASSLDGSTYNEQFF. The whole variable domain, filled in from reference TRBV5-1 and TRBJ2-1, reads KAGVTQTPRYLIKTRGQQVTLSCSPISGHRSVSWYQQTPGQGLQFLFEYFSETQRNKGNFPGRFSGRQFSNSRSEMNVSTLELGDSALYLCASSLDGSTYNEQFFGPGTRLTVL.